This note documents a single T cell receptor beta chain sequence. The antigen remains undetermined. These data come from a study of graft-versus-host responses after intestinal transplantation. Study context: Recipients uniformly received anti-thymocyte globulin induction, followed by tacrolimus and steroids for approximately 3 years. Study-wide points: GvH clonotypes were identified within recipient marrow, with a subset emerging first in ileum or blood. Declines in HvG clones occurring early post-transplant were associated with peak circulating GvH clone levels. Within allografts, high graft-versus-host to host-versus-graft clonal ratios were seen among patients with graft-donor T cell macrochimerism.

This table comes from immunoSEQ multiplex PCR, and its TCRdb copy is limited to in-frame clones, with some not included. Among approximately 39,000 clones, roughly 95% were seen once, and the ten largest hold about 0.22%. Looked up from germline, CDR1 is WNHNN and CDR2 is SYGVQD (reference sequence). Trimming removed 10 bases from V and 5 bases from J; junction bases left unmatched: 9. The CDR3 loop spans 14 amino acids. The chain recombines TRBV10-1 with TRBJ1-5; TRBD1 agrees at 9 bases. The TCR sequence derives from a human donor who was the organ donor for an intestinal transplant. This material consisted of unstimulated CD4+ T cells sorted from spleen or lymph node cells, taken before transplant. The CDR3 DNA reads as TGCGCCACTCAAAAGGGACAGGGCTATCAGCCCCAGCATTTT. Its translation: CATQKGQGYQPQHF.